The 30 T cell receptor beta chains in this list originate from one sample, sequenced in a study of OX40 agonist ivuxolimab in advanced cancers. TCRdb's table, derived via immunoSEQ multiplex PCR, lists solely in-frame clones and lacks some. The profile covers roughly 110,000 clones, with roughly 90% appearing a single time and about 1.2% taken by the ten largest. The starting material was CD4+ or CD8+ T cells sorted from blood, obtained in a trial of the OX40 agonist ivuxolimab. These receptors all come from an adult with an advanced solid tumor such as melanoma, head and neck, liver or kidney cancer.

The V call is TRBV10-1, the J call TRBJ2-2, with TRBD1 matching 7 bases. CDR3 length: 14 residues. Germline V gene data show CDR1 as WNHNN and CDR2 as SYGVQD (reference sequence). Unmatched junction bases numbered 4, after V lost 6 bases and J lost 3 bases. CDR3: CASRTDRDTGELFF. The CDR3, as DNA: TGCGCCAGCAGGACAGACAGGGACACCGGGGAGCTGTTTTTT.

In DNA, the CDR3 is TGTGCCAGTAGTTCTGCGGATGTTAGTCGTGAAAAACTGTTTTTT. Protein: CASSSADVSREKLFF. The V call is TRBV19, the J call TRBJ1-4, with D unclear. CDR1 and CDR2 from the germline V gene are LNHDA and SQIVND (reference sequence). CDR3 length: 15 amino acids. V was pared by 5 bases and J by 7 bases, with 17 bases between.

The chain joins TRBV5-1 to TRBJ2-5, with D perhaps matching TRBD1 (7 bases). The CDR3 has 15 residues. V dropped 1 base and J dropped 5 bases, with 15 bases sitting between them. Germline V gene data show CDR1 as SGHRS and CDR2 as YFSETQ. The CDR3 sequence is CASSLSRGAGETQYF. CDR3 sequence (DNA): TGCGCCAGCAGCTTGAGCAGGGGGGCCGGGGAGACCCAGTACTTC.

This clone has just one count. The chain couples TRBV9 to TRBJ2-2, with 7 bases aligning to TRBD2. This CDR3 contains 16 residues. The J segment lost 1 base and the V segment lost 7 bases, leaving 10 bases of the junction unmatched. Germline values: CDR1 SGDLS, CDR2 YYNGEE. The CDR3 is CASGRAGDLNTGELFF. The CDR3 DNA follows: TGTGCCAGCGGGCGGGCGGGGGACTTGAACACCGGGGAGCTGTTTTTT. Looking up the rest from reference TRBV9 and TRBJ2-2 gives the full variable domain: DSGVTQTPKHLITATGQRVTLRCSPRSGDLSVYWYQQSLDQGLQFLIQYYNGEERAKGNILERFSAQQFPDLHSELNLSSLELGDSALYFCASGRAGDLNTGELFFGEGSRLTVL.

This chain uses TRBV5-1 with TRBJ2-5, with 7 bases that match TRBD1. The germline V gene has CDR1 SGHRS and CDR2 YFSETQ. This CDR3 region has 16 residues. Trimming at V came to 5 bases and at J to 4 bases, leaving 14 bases not matched to a gene. The DNA for the CDR3 is TGCGCCAGCAGTTCACAGCCAGACAGGGCTGGAGAGACCCAGTACTTC. As protein: CASSSQPDRAGETQYF.

This chain uses TRBV6-6 with TRBJ2-5; the D is unclear. V lost 6 bases and J lost 5, with 10 bases in between. Germline V lookup: CDR1 MNHNY, CDR2 SVGAGI (reference sequence). The CDR3 contains 12 residues. CDR3 bases: TGTGCCAGCAGCCCTACGAGGGAGACCCAGTACTTC. Translation gives CASSPTRETQYF.

This clone was seen just once. The V call is TRBV30, the J call TRBJ2-5, with unresolved D. The germline V gene encodes CDR1 GTSNPN and CDR2 SVGIG (reference sequence). V was trimmed by 3 bases and J by 3 bases, leaving 5 bases between them. This CDR3 has 11 amino acids. Here the CDR3 reads CAWSGEETQYF. The CDR3 DNA follows: TGTGCCTGGAGCGGCGAAGAGACCCAGTACTTC. Together with reference TRBV30 and TRBJ2-5, the CDR3 gives the full variable domain: SQTIHQWPATLVQPVGSPLSLECTVEGTSNPNLYWYRQAAGRGLQLLFYSVGIGQISSEVPQNLSASRPQDRQFILSSKKLLLSDSGFYLCAWSGEETQYFGPGTRLLVL.

This chain joins TRBV7-3 and TRBJ2-2, with D maybe TRBD2 (5 bases). CDR1 and CDR2 (germline): SGHTA, FQGTGA. The CDR3 is 14 residues long. The V end lost 5 bases, the J end lost 1 base, and 8 bases lay between the germline ends. The CDR3: CASSHTRNTGELFF. The CDR3 DNA is TGTGCCAGCAGCCATACTAGGAACACCGGGGAGCTGTTTTTT. Looking up the rest from reference TRBV7-3 and TRBJ2-2 gives the full variable domain: GAGVSQTPSNKVTEKGKYVELRCDPISGHTALYWYRQSLGQGPEFLIYFQGTGAADDSGLPNDRFFAVRPEGSVSTLKIQRTERGDSAVYLCASSHTRNTGELFFGEGSRLTVL.

V is TRBV6-5 and J is TRBJ2-3, with TRBD2 matching over 9 bases. The CDR3 has 12 residues. The germline V gene encodes CDR1 MNHEY and CDR2 SVGAGI. V trimming: 6 bases; J trimming: 14 bases; junction bases outside the gene matches: 9. DNA of the CDR3: TGTGCCAGCAGATCCCGGCTAGCGGGAATGTATTTT. Translated, it gives CASRSRLAGMYF.

The chain carries TRBV6-1 and TRBJ1-1; D is unclear. V gave up 4 bases and J gave up 2 bases, with 11 bases separating them. There are 14 residues in the CDR3. The germline CDR1 and CDR2 sequences are MNHNS and SASEGT. The CDR3 sequence is CASSGAGANTEAFF. The CDR3 region has the DNA TGTGCCAGCAGTGGGGCAGGCGCCAACACTGAAGCTTTCTTT.

This chain connects TRBV16 to TRBJ1-3; D is unclear. Per the germline V gene, CDR1 is KGHSY and CDR2 is FQNENV. V gave up 0 bases and J gave up 2 bases, with 5 bases separating them. This CDR3 spans 14 amino acids. CDR3 coding DNA: TGTGCCAGCAGCCAATCCCACACTGGAAACACCATATATTTT. Translating gives CASSQSHTGNTIYF.

The V and J genes are TRBV5-1 and TRBJ2-1; possible D gene TRBD2, 6 bases. Trimming pared 7 bases from V and 4 bases from J, leaving 18 bases between. This CDR3 region has 15 residues. Germline CDR1 SGHRS, CDR2 YFSETQ. CDR3 coding DNA: TGCGCCAGCTCCCCGCTGAGCGGGCCTTACAATGAGCAGTTCTTC. Its translation: CASSPLSGPYNEQFF. Supplemented by reference TRBV5-1 and TRBJ2-1, the full variable domain reads KAGVTQTPRYLIKTRGQQVTLSCSPISGHRSVSWYQQTPGQGLQFLFEYFSETQRNKGNFPGRFSGRQFSNSRSEMNVSTLELGDSALYLCASSPLSGPYNEQFFGPGTRLTVL.

The chain links TRBV25-1 to TRBJ1-1, with D perhaps matching TRBD1 (5 bases). V lost 3 bases, J lost 4 bases, and 9 bases lay in between. The CDR3 has 13 amino acids. The germline CDR1 and CDR2 sequences are MGHDK and SYGVNS. The CDR3: CASSDQGFTEAFF. DNA for the CDR3: TGTGCCAGCAGTGACCAGGGATTCACTGAAGCTTTCTTT.

This chain uses TRBV10-3 with TRBJ2-3; 7 nucleotides align to TRBD2. There are 13 residues in the CDR3. Germline lookup yields CDR1 ENHRY and CDR2 SYGVKD. The trim removed 8 bases at V and 3 bases at J, leaving 5 bases unmatched. The CDR3 bases are TGTGCCATCCGCGCTAGCGGTACAGATACGCAGTATTTT. It specifies CAIRASGTDTQYF.

This chain joins TRBV6-5 and TRBJ1-2, with 12 positions matching TRBD1. CDR1 is MNHEY and CDR2 is SVGAGI in the germline V gene. This CDR3 is built from 14 residues. The ends lost 5 bases at V and 8 bases at J; junction bases unmatched: 6. The CDR3, as DNA: TGTGCCAGCAGTCCGGGACAGGGGGCCGGGGGCTACACCTTC. This translates into CASSPGQGAGGYTF.

The rearrangement links TRBV28 to TRBJ2-7, with TRBD2 matching over 7 bases. The germline V gene encodes CDR1 MDHEN and CDR2 SYDVKM. The CDR3 consists of 16 residues. Trimming cost V 0 bases and J 5 bases; bases outside gene matches: 10. CDR3 coding DNA: TGTGCCAGCAGTTTATGGGGGTCGGGGGGAAGTGACGAGCAGTACTTC. It translates to CASSLWGSGGSDEQYF.

On this clone: Other DNA sequences in the same sample also yield this CDR3. The chain links TRBV4-3 to TRBJ2-3; D might be TRBD2 (6 bases). The germline CDR1 and CDR2 sequences are LGHNA and YSLEER. V lost 0 bases, J lost 3 bases, and 7 bases lay in between. There are 14 residues in the CDR3. CDR3 DNA: TGCGCCAGCAGCCAAGACGGGGGAACAGATACGCAGTATTTT. It specifies CASSQDGGTDTQYF.

The rearrangement uses TRBV5-1 and TRBJ1-2, with 7 bases that match TRBD1. The CDR3 totals 12 residues. Germline CDR1 and CDR2: SGHRS and YFSETQ. V gave up 4 bases and J gave up 8 bases; unmatched junction bases: 5. The CDR3 spells CASSEDRQGYTF. The CDR3 DNA reads as TGCGCCAGCAGCGAGGACAGGCAAGGCTACACCTTC.

The chain carries TRBV5-5 and TRBJ1-2, with TRBD1 identical over 7 bases. CDR3 length: 13 amino acids. CDR1 is SGHKS and CDR2 is YYEKEE in the germline V gene (reference sequence). The junction had 5 bases not matched to a gene; V was cut back by 5 bases and J by 4 bases. The CDR3 DNA reads TGTGCCAGCAGACAAGGACAGGTCTATGGCTACACCTTC. Amino acid sequence: CASRQGQVYGYTF.

This rearrangement joins TRBV9 to TRBJ1-2, with 8 bases lining up with TRBD1. From germline, CDR1 is SGDLS and CDR2 YYNGEE. Trimming removed 0 bases from V and 6 bases from J; junction bases left unmatched: 13. This CDR3 has 17 amino acids. CDR3 residues: CASSVGGTTGGEDGYTF. The DNA of the CDR3 is TGTGCCAGCAGCGTAGGAGGGACCACAGGGGGAGAGGATGGCTACACCTTC.

The J gene is TRBJ2-5, the V gene TRBV5-4; D might be TRBD1 or TRBD2, each matching 5 bases. Trimming pared 0 bases from V and 2 bases from J, leaving 8 bases between. CDR3 length equals 14 residues. Germline V gives CDR1 SGHNT, CDR2 YYREEE (reference sequence). CDR3 sequence: CASSLGGLQETQYF. DNA of the CDR3: TGTGCCAGCAGCTTGGGGGGGTTACAAGAGACCCAGTACTTC. Complete variable domain (other parts from reference TRBV5-4 and TRBJ2-5): ETGVTQSPTHLIKTRGQQVTLRCSSQSGHNTVSWYQQALGQGPQFIFQYYREEENGRGNFPPRFSGLQFPNYSSELNVNALELDDSALYLCASSLGGLQETQYFGPGTRLLVL.

The V gene is TRBV7-9, the J gene TRBJ1-2; D not certain. V lost 5 bases and J lost 2, with 21 bases in between. CDR1 and CDR2 from the germline V gene are SEHNR and FQNEAQ (reference sequence). The CDR3 is 17 residues long. The CDR3 coding sequence is TGTGCCAGCAGCCCAGAGAGTATCCTATCCAGAAACTATGGCTACACCTTC. Protein sequence: CASSPESILSRNYGYTF.

CDR3 in DNA: TGTGCCAGCAGCCTGTTACAGGGCGGGGAGCTGTTTTTT. It encodes CASSLLQGGELFF. V and J are TRBV11-3 and TRBJ2-2; D possibly corresponds to TRBD1 (6 bases). Trimming left V 5 bases short and J 7 bases short, with 11 bases between. The CDR3 extends over 13 amino acids. The germline V gene encodes CDR1 SGHNT and CDR2 YENEEA.

The chain combines TRBV6-6 with TRBJ1-2; weak D call: TRBD1 (5 bases). This CDR3 comprises 14 residues. V dropped 5 bases and J dropped 0 bases, with 10 bases sitting between them. Germline-derived CDR1 and CDR2 are MNHNY and SVGAGI (reference sequence). The CDR3 loop is CASSRDGTNYGYTF. Here the CDR3 DNA reads TGTGCCAGCAGTCGGGACGGTACTAACTATGGCTACACCTTC.

The chain couples TRBV5-6 to TRBJ2-7; 7 nucleotides match TRBD2. The CDR3 is 14 amino acids. Looked up from germline, CDR1 is SGHDT and CDR2 is YYEEEE. Trimming took 0 bases from V and 2 from J; bases not matched to a gene: 2. CDR3 region: CASSLASGAYEQYF. CDR3 in DNA: TGTGCCAGCAGCTTGGCTAGCGGTGCCTACGAGCAGTACTTC.

V gene TRBV9 combines with J gene TRBJ2-5; tentatively, D is TRBD1 (5 bases). The length of the CDR3 is 16 residues. Trimming left V 4 bases short and J 5 bases short, with 21 bases between. Germline V CDR1 and CDR2: SGDLS, YYNGEE. CDR3 sequence (DNA): TGTGCCAGCAGCCCAGAGCCAGTACAGGTTGGGGAGACCCAGTACTTC. Its protein is CASSPEPVQVGETQYF. Based on the CDR3 plus reference TRBV9 and TRBJ2-5, the full variable domain is DSGVTQTPKHLITATGQRVTLRCSPRSGDLSVYWYQQSLDQGLQFLIQYYNGEERAKGNILERFSAQQFPDLHSELNLSSLELGDSALYFCASSPEPVQVGETQYFGPGTRLLVL.

The chain joins TRBV9 to TRBJ1-1; D possibly corresponds to TRBD1 (5 bases). CDR3 size: 16 residues. The V and J ends lost 2 bases and 6 bases respectively, with 20 bases between them. CDR1 and CDR2 from the germline V gene are SGDLS and YYNGEE. The CDR3 here is CASSVGALGFVSEAFF. CDR3 DNA sequence: TGTGCCAGCAGCGTTGGGGCCCTGGGGTTCGTCTCTGAAGCTTTCTTT.

V and J are TRBV5-1 and TRBJ2-3, with TRBD2 identical over 8 bases. This CDR3 region has 15 residues. From germline, CDR1 is SGHRS and CDR2 YFSETQ. Trimming cost V 4 bases and J 2 bases; bases outside gene matches: 6. CDR3 sequence reads: CASSRDSGITDTQYF. The CDR3, as DNA: TGCGCCAGCAGCCGCGATAGCGGGATCACAGATACGCAGTATTTT.

This chain links TRBV9 with TRBJ1-2; perhaps TRBD1 as D (6 bases). Between the trimmed V and J ends, which lost 3 bases and 3 bases, there was a span of 12 bases. CDR1 SGDLS and CDR2 YYNGEE come from the germline V gene. CDR3 length: 14 residues. This chain's CDR3 is CASSERAGDYGYTF. DNA of the CDR3: TGTGCCAGCAGCGAGAGGGCAGGGGACTATGGCTACACCTTC.

This clone appeared a single time. The V and J genes are TRBV28 and TRBJ1-1; D is ambiguous. The germline V gene has CDR1 MDHEN and CDR2 SYDVKM. This CDR3 region has 13 residues. The germline V and J ends were trimmed by 7 bases and 0 bases, with 9 bases remaining between them. The CDR3 region is CASINEVNTEAFF. For the CDR3, the DNA is TGTGCCAGCATCAATGAGGTGAACACTGAAGCTTTCTTT.